This entry lists 17 T cell receptor beta chains sequenced from one sample in a study of molecular identifiers for immune sequencing clone quantification. TCRdb re-called the PCR reads through MiXCR, storing one row per CDR3 protein. The sample carries 90,000 or so distinct CDR3 sequences, approximately 23% recorded once. The sample taken for sequencing was naive CD8+ T cells from blood, with Jurkat cell RNA spiked in. Subset specified: FACS-sorted CD8+CD4-CCR7+CD45RA+ naive T cells. These receptors all stem from a human donor in good health. Some libraries in this study had Jurkat cell RNA spiked in.

There are a few counts of this clonotype. The V gene is TRBV19, the J gene TRBJ2-2; D is undetermined. CDR1 is LNHDA and CDR2 is SQIVND in the germline V gene (reference sequence). The CDR3 is 15 residues long. V was trimmed by 0 bases and J by 8 bases, leaving 13 bases between them. The CDR3 protein is CASSIDGSGYGELFF. The CDR3 DNA reads TGTGCCAGTAGTATAGATGGCAGTGGTTATGGGGAGCTGTTTTTT.

This clonotype was picked up many times. This chain joins TRBV9 and TRBJ1-1, with D possibly being TRBD1 (6 bases). The V and J ends lost 3 bases and 0 bases respectively, with 12 bases between them. There are 15 residues in the CDR3. Germline V lookup: CDR1 SGDLS, CDR2 YYNGEE. CDR3 sequence reads: CASSGRTELNTEAFF. CDR3 DNA sequence: TGTGCCAGCAGCGGACGGACAGAGCTGAACACTGAAGCTTTCTTT.

This clonotype occurred many times. The gene calls are TRBV5-1 and TRBJ2-7; a weak D match, TRBD2 (7 bases). The CDR3 is made up of 14 amino acids. Per germline, CDR1 SGHRS and CDR2 YFSETQ. With 0 bases removed from V and 4 bases from J, the gap between germline ends came to 11 bases. Here the CDR3 DNA reads TGCGCCAGCAGCTTGGTTGCGGGGGCGTACGAGCAGTACTTC. Amino acid sequence: CASSLVAGAYEQYF.

The CDR3 DNA follows: TGTGCCAGTAGTATAGTCGAATATTCGGATCAGCCCCAGCATTTT. Translation gives CASSIVEYSDQPQHF. The chain recombines TRBV19 with TRBJ1-5, with D unclear. V lost 1 base and J lost 5, with 12 bases in between. The CDR3 totals 15 residues. Germline lookup yields CDR1 LNHDA and CDR2 SQIVND (reference sequence).

This clonotype was seen repeatedly, ten times or more. The chain employs TRBV7-8 and TRBJ2-1; D not certain. Trimming took 1 base from V and 7 from J, leaving 5 bases between them. The length of the CDR3 is 12 residues. The germline CDR1 and CDR2 sequences are SGHVS and FQNEAQ. The CDR3 DNA sequence: TGTGCCAGCAGCTTAGTTAGGAATGAGCAGTTCTTC. The encoded protein is CASSLVRNEQFF. The variable domain in full, completed from reference TRBV7-8 and TRBJ2-1, reads GAGVSQSPRYKVAKRGQDVALRCDPISGHVSLFWYQQALGQGPEFLTYFQNEAQLDKSGLPSDRFFAERPEGSVSTLKIQRTQQEDSAVYLCASSLVRNEQFFGPGTRLTVL.

The chain combines TRBV6-2 or TRBV6-3 with TRBJ1-1; D remains ambiguous. Between the trimmed V and J ends, which lost 0 bases and 6 bases, there was a span of 8 bases. CDR3 size: 13 residues. Looked up from germline, CDR1 is MNHEY and CDR2 is SVGEGT. The CDR3 sequence is CASSYSGKPEAFF. In DNA, the CDR3 is TGTGCCAGCAGTTACTCAGGGAAACCTGAAGCTTTCTTT.

This clonotype has a handful of counts. V and J are TRBV15 and TRBJ2-5, with D unresolved. V lost 0 bases and J 1 base, leaving 6 bases between the germline ends. The germline V gene has CDR1 LNHNV and CDR2 YYDKDF (reference sequence). This CDR3 comprises 14 residues. The CDR3 loop reads CATSRDRSQETQYF. CDR3 in DNA: TGTGCCACCAGCAGAGACAGGTCCCAAGAGACCCAGTACTTC.

In its sample, this clonotype was seen many times. The chain joins TRBV4-3 to TRBJ2-3; D assignment may be TRBD1 or TRBD2 (5 bases each). The CDR3 length is 14 residues. The ends were cut back, 0 bases at V and 3 bases at J, with 7 bases in the middle. Germline CDR1 is LGHNA and CDR2 is YSLEER. The CDR3: CASSQDEGTDTQYF. The CDR3 region has the DNA TGCGCCAGCAGCCAAGATGAGGGGACAGATACGCAGTATTTT.

On this clonotype itself: An end of the junction does not agree with germline; a read error may underlie this. The chain uses TRBV7-8 and TRBJ2-3; unclear D gene. CDR3 length equals 8 residues. Germline V gives CDR1 SGHVS, CDR2 FQNEAQ. The CDR3 nucleotides read TGTGCCAGCAGCCCTGGTTCTTTT. As protein: CASSPGSF.

In regard to this clonotype: At one boundary the junction diverges from the germline segment, which might be a read error. V usage is TRBV30 and J usage is TRBJ1-1, with TRBD1 matching over 9 bases. Germline V lookup: CDR1 GTSNPN, CDR2 SVGIG (reference sequence). The CDR3 is 14 amino acids. The CDR3 DNA is TGTGCCTGGAGTTCTGGACAGGGGATTTCTGAAGCTTCCTTT. Protein: CAWSSGQGISEASF.

The table lists this clonotype with many counts. The J gene is TRBJ2-7, the V gene TRBV20-1; perhaps TRBD1 as D (6 bases). Per germline, CDR1 DFQATT and CDR2 SNEGSKA (reference sequence). The CDR3 is 16 residues long. V was clipped by 0 bases and J by 4 bases, with 19 bases between them. The CDR3 region is CSARDLGGKIGYEQYF. CDR3 DNA: TGCAGTGCTAGAGATCTTGGGGGCAAAATTGGGTACGAGCAGTACTTC.

This clonotype was detected ten times or more. This sequence joins TRBV7-9 and TRBJ2-7; 10 bases agree with TRBD2. Germline CDR1 is SEHNR and CDR2 is FQNEAQ (reference sequence). V was clipped by 1 base and J by 4 bases; unmatched bases: 4. The CDR3 contains 15 residues. CDR3 region: CASSLVLAGAYEQYF. Here the CDR3 DNA reads TGTGCCAGCAGCTTAGTCCTAGCGGGAGCATACGAGCAGTACTTC.

This clonotype was recorded at least ten times. The CDR3 DNA follows: TGTGCCAGCAGACGACAGGGGGTCTACGAGCAGTACTTC. Its translation: CASRRQGVYEQYF. This rearrangement joins TRBV6-5 to TRBJ2-7, with 9 bases that match TRBD1. Germline V gene sequence: CDR1 MNHEY, CDR2 SVGAGI. V shed 6 bases, J shed 3 bases, and the junction held 3 bases outside the gene matches. The CDR3 loop spans 13 amino acids.

In this sample, this clonotype turned up many times. The chain has TRBV7-2 and TRBJ2-5, with D perhaps matching TRBD1 (5 bases). V was pared by 5 bases and J by 1 base, with 11 bases between. The CDR3 length is 14 residues. From germline, CDR1 is SGHTA and CDR2 FQGNSA. This chain's CDR3 is CASSPDSFQETQYF. The CDR3 nucleotides are TGTGCCAGCAGCCCTGACAGTTTCCAAGAGACCCAGTACTTC. Filled out from reference TRBV7-2 and TRBJ2-5, the complete variable domain reads GAGVSQSPSNKVTEKGKDVELRCDPISGHTALYWYRQSLGQGLEFLIYFQGNSAPDKSGLPSDRFSAERTGGSVSTLTIQRTQQEDSAVYLCASSPDSFQETQYFGPGTRLLVL.

Concerning this clonotype: With a much larger clone just one base away, this may be a read error. The CDR3, as DNA: TGTGCCAGCAGTTACTGGGACCCCTTCGCAGATACGCAGTATTTT. It yields the protein CASSYWDPFADTQYF. The chain recombines TRBV6-2 or TRBV6-3 with TRBJ2-3; the D gene could be TRBD1 or TRBD2 (5 bases each). Per the germline V gene, CDR1 is MNHEY and CDR2 is SVGEGT. The V end was cut by 1 base, the J end by 4 bases, with 12 bases between. There are 15 residues in the CDR3.

Many counts were recorded for this clonotype. The V call is TRBV4-3, the J call TRBJ1-4; D perhaps matches TRBD1 (5 bases). Trimming stripped 0 bases from V and 2 bases from J, with 10 bases between. Per germline, CDR1 LGHNA and CDR2 YSLEER. This CDR3 region has 16 residues. In DNA, the CDR3 is TGCGCCAGCAGCCAAGACGCGGCAGGGACTAATGAAAAACTGTTTTTT. Amino acid sequence: CASSQDAAGTNEKLFF.

Turning to this clonotype: A read error may be the cause here, since a much bigger clone is one base away. This rearrangement joins TRBV7-2 to TRBJ2-1; D is unresolved. The CDR3 contains 12 residues. In germline, CDR1 is SGHTA, CDR2 FQGNSA. The CDR3 coding sequence is TGTGCCAGCAGCTTAGCGCCCGATGAGCAGTCCTTC. Protein sequence: CASSLAPDEQSF.